These T cell receptor beta chains were read from a single sample in a study of metastatic and nonmetastatic thyroid tumors. TCRdb reprocessed the PCR reads using MiXCR. The data contain tens of thousands of clones, 20% to 25% of them seen just once; the ten biggest clones take up 9.2%. Sample: blood. The receptor source for this set is a female donor with papillary thyroid cancer or a benign thyroid nodule (not recorded which). Some clones in this sample may be carry-over from other donors' samples. Both conserved end residues are part of each CDR3. The order of the fields is D gene, clone size, J gene, V gene, CDR3 protein, CDR3 DNA. A D gene is named only where the DNA matches it firmly. Size tells how often a clone was seen (once, few, many) or the class of an expanded clone, and some rows leave it out.

D: TRBD1; size: few; J: TRBJ1-1; V: TRBV12-3/TRBV12-4; CDR3: CASSDRGTEAFF; DNA: TGTGCCAGCAGCGACAGGGGGACTGAAGCTTTCTTT
D: TRBD2; size: many; J: TRBJ2-2; V: TRBV12-3/TRBV12-4; CDR3: CASSSGLAGAPGELFF; DNA: TGTGCCAGCAGTTCCGGACTAGCGGGAGCGCCCGGGGAGCTGTTTTTT
D: .; size: few; J: TRBJ2-3; V: TRBV20-1; CDR3: CSAKGSTDTQYF; DNA: TGCAGTGCCAAGGGCTCGACAGATACGCAGTATTTT
D: .; size: many; J: TRBJ1-3; V: TRBV12-3/TRBV12-4; CDR3: CASSWGGAAGNTIYF; DNA: TGTGCCAGCAGTTGGGGGGGCGCAGCTGGAAACACCATATATTTT
D: .; size: many; J: TRBJ1-1; V: TRBV9; CDR3: CASSVGMNTEAFF; DNA: TGTGCCAGCAGCGTAGGAATGAACACTGAAGCTTTCTTT
D: .; size: many; J: TRBJ2-3; V: TRBV9; CDR3: CASSVSGRGTDTQYF; DNA: TGTGCCAGCAGCGTATCGGGGCGGGGCACAGATACGCAGTATTTT
D: TRBD2; size: many; J: TRBJ2-3; V: TRBV6-2/TRBV6-3; CDR3: CASSPIGGRTDTQYF; DNA: TGTGCCAGCAGCCCCATCGGGGGGAGAACAGATACGCAGTATTTT
D: .; size: .; J: TRBJ1-2; V: TRBV6-5; CDR3: CASSYQGTYGYTF; DNA: TGTGCCAGCAGTTACCAGGGGACCTATGGCTACACCTTC
D: .; size: few; J: TRBJ1-1; V: TRBV6-1; CDR3: CASKSLGNTEAFF; DNA: TGTGCCAGCAAATCGCTAGGGAACACTGAAGCTTTCTTT
D: .; size: many; J: TRBJ2-1; V: TRBV9; CDR3: CASSVHGGVADNEQFF; DNA: TGTGCCAGCAGCGTACATGGGGGAGTTGCTGACAATGAGCAGTTCTTC
D: TRBD2; size: many; J: TRBJ2-5; V: TRBV7-9; CDR3: CASSFATSGRPQETQYF; DNA: TGTGCCAGCAGCTTCGCGACTAGCGGGAGGCCTCAGGAGACCCAGTACTTC
D: TRBD2; size: many; J: TRBJ2-1; V: TRBV2; CDR3: CASSQGLAALNEQFF; DNA: TGTGCCAGCAGCCAGGGACTAGCGGCCTTAAATGAGCAGTTCTTC
D: .; size: many; J: TRBJ1-2; V: TRBV20-1; CDR3: CSARDQTGGFHYGYTF; DNA: TGCAGTGCTAGAGACCAGACCGGGGGGTTTCACTATGGCTACACCTTC
D: TRBD1; size: .; J: TRBJ1-2; V: TRBV20-1; CDR3: CSATIPGQGASRGYTF; DNA: TGCAGTGCCACCATACCGGGACAGGGGGCATCAAGAGGCTACACCTTC
D: .; size: .; J: TRBJ1-2; V: TRBV11-2; CDR3: CASSLGQLDGYTF; DNA: TGTGCCAGCAGCTTAGGACAGCTTGATGGCTACACCTTC
D: TRBD2; size: many; J: TRBJ2-3; V: TRBV24-1; CDR3: CATGPSGRAPDTQYF; DNA: TGTGCCACCGGACCTAGCGGGAGGGCCCCAGATACGCAGTATTTT
D: .; size: .; J: TRBJ2-1; V: TRBV25-1; CDR3: CARKEGNEQFF; DNA: TGTGCAAGAAAGGAGGGAAATGAGCAGTTCTTC
D: .; size: .; J: TRBJ1-2; V: TRBV7-8; CDR3: CASILRDSRRLDGYTF; DNA: TGTGCCAGCATCCTCCGGGACTCCCGGCGTCTGGATGGGTACACCTTC
D: .; size: many; J: TRBJ2-5; V: TRBV3-1; CDR3: CASSHPGRSIRETQYF; DNA: TGTGCCAGCAGCCACCCAGGGCGGTCCATCCGAGAGACCCAGTACTTC
D: .; size: many; J: TRBJ2-4; V: TRBV7-8; CDR3: CASSLSSAKNIQYF; DNA: TGTGCCAGCAGCTTATCCTCTGCCAAAAACATTCAGTACTTC
D: .; size: .; J: TRBJ1-1; V: TRBV20-1; CDR3: CSARKSDEAFF; DNA: TGCAGTGCTAGAAAGTCCGATGAAGCTTTCTTT
D: TRBD2; size: .; J: TRBJ2-1; V: TRBV11-1; CDR3: CASSSSGLAMVTHNEQFF; DNA: TGTGCCAGCAGCTCCTCGGGACTAGCGATGGTAACCCACAATGAGCAGTTCTTC
D: .; size: .; J: TRBJ2-2; V: TRBV20-1; CDR3: CSAPGVKGGELFF; DNA: TGCAGTGCCCCCGGGGTCAAAGGCGGGGAGCTGTTTTTT
D: TRBD1; size: .; J: TRBJ1-1; V: TRBV5-1; CDR3: CASSRAGTGMNTEAFF; DNA: TGCGCCAGCAGCCGTGCCGGGACAGGGATGAACACTGAAGCTTTCTTT
D: .; size: .; J: TRBJ1-5; V: TRBV12-3/TRBV12-4; CDR3: CASSFGPQQRQHF; DNA: TGTGCCAGCAGTTTTGGGCCCCAGCAGCGCCAGCATTTT
D: .; size: .; J: TRBJ1-2; V: TRBV10-2; CDR3: CASESPDGYTF; DNA: TGCGCCAGCGAATCCCCGGATGGCTACACCTTC
D: .; size: .; J: TRBJ2-1; V: TRBV9; CDR3: CASSVGGPPNNEQFF; DNA: TGTGCCAGCAGCGTAGGGGGTCCCCCGAACAATGAGCAGTTCTTC
D: .; size: many; J: TRBJ1-4; V: TRBV5-5; CDR3: CASSLTDEKLFF; DNA: TGTGCCAGCAGCCTCACGGATGAAAAACTGTTTTTT
D: TRBD1; size: many; J: TRBJ1-2; V: TRBV5-6; CDR3: CASSLGGPGGTYGYTF; DNA: TGTGCCAGCAGCTTGGGGGGTCCAGGGGGTACTTATGGCTACACCTTC
D: .; size: .; J: TRBJ2-2; V: TRBV4-1; CDR3: CASSQAIGVVTGEQFF; DNA: TGCGCGAGCAGCCAAGCTATTGGAGTGGTCACCGGGGAGCAGTTTTTT
D: TRBD2; size: many; J: TRBJ2-4; V: TRBV2; CDR3: CASSSGTRDIQYF; DNA: TGTGCCAGCAGCTCCGGGACTAGAGACATTCAGTACTTC
D: .; size: many; J: TRBJ2-7; V: TRBV7-9; CDR3: CASSYGTSQENF; DNA: TGTGCCAGCAGCTATGGGACATCCCAGGAAAACTTC
D: .; size: many; J: TRBJ1-1; V: TRBV14; CDR3: CASSQGGRRGEAFF; DNA: TGTGCCAGCAGCCAAGGTGGTCGCAGGGGAGAAGCTTTCTTT
D: .; size: many; J: TRBJ2-5; V: TRBV20-1; CDR3: CSARRPQRDQETQYF; DNA: TGCAGTGCTAGACGTCCCCAGCGGGACCAAGAGACCCAGTACTTC
D: .; size: .; J: TRBJ2-7; V: TRBV5-1; CDR3: CASSLETPSEQYF; DNA: TGCGCCAGCAGCTTGGAGACACCATCCGAGCAGTACTTC
D: .; size: .; J: TRBJ2-7; V: TRBV11-2; CDR3: CASSLDRTPREQYF; DNA: TGTGCCAGCAGCTTAGATCGCACGCCTCGTGAGCAGTACTTC
D: .; size: .; J: TRBJ2-1; V: TRBV11-3; CDR3: CASRETGTSYNEQFF; DNA: TGTGCCAGCAGGGAAACAGGAACTAGTTACAATGAGCAGTTCTTC
D: .; size: .; J: TRBJ1-2; V: TRBV28; CDR3: CASSLKPAYGYTF; DNA: TGTGCCAGCAGCCTAAAGCCAGCCTATGGATACACCTTC
D: TRBD1; size: many; J: TRBJ2-1; V: TRBV9; CDR3: CASSVEGGVWNEQFF; DNA: TGTGCCAGCAGCGTGGAAGGGGGCGTTTGGAATGAGCAGTTCTTC
D: .; size: many; J: TRBJ2-1; V: TRBV4-1; CDR3: CASSRLRSYNEQFF; DNA: TGCGCCAGCAGCCGTCTCAGGTCCTACAATGAGCAGTTCTTC
D: TRBD2; size: many; J: TRBJ2-3; V: TRBV10-3; CDR3: CAINLAGGTDTQYF; DNA: TGTGCCATCAACTTAGCGGGAGGGACAGATACGCAGTATTTT
D: .; size: .; J: TRBJ2-3; V: TRBV5-1; CDR3: CASSAQGLWTDPQYF; DNA: TGCGCCAGCAGCGCTCAGGGACTGTGGACAGATCCGCAGTATTTT